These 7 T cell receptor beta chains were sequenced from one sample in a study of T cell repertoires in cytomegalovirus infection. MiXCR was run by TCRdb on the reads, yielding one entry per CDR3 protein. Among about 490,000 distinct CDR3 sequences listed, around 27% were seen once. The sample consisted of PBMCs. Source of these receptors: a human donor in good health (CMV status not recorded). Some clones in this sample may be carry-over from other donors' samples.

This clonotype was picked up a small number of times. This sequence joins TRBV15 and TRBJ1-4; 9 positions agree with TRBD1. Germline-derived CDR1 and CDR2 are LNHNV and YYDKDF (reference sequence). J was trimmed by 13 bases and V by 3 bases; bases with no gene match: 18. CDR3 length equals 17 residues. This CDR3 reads CATSSDIGTGTGRGLFF. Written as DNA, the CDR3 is TGTGCCACCAGCAGTGACATAGGGACAGGGACCGGGCGAGGACTGTTTTTT. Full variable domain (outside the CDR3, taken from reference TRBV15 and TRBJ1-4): DAMVIQNPRYQVTQFGKPVTLSCSQTLNHNVMYWYQQKSSQAPKLLFHYYDKDFNNEADTPDNFQSRRPNTSFCFLDIRSPGLGDTAMYLCATSSDIGTGTGRGLFFGSGTQLSVL.

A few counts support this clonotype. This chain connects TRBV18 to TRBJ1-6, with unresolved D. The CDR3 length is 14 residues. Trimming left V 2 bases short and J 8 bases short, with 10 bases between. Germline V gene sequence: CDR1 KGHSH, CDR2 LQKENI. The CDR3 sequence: CASSPDGGDSPLHF. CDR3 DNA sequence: TGTGCCAGCTCACCAGACGGCGGGGATTCACCCCTCCACTTT.

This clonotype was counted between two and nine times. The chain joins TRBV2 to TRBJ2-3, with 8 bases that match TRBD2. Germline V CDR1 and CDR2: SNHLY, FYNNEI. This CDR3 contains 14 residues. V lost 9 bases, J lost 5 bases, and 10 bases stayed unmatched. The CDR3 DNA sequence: TGTGCCAGACCGGGACTAGATTCTGAAGATACGCAGTATTTT. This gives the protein CARPGLDSEDTQYF. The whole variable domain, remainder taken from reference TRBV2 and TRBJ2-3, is EPEVTQTPSHQVTQMGQEVILRCVPISNHLYFYWYRQILGQKVEFLVSFYNNEISEKSEIFDDQFSVERPDGSNFTLKIRSTKLEDSAMYFCARPGLDSEDTQYFGPGTRLTVL.

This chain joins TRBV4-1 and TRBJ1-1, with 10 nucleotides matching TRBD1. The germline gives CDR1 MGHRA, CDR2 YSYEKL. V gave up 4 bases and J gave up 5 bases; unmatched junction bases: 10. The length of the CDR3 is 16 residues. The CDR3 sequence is CASSPEPGQGRTEAFF. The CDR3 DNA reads TGCGCCAGCAGCCCCGAGCCGGGACAGGGGAGAACTGAAGCTTTCTTT.

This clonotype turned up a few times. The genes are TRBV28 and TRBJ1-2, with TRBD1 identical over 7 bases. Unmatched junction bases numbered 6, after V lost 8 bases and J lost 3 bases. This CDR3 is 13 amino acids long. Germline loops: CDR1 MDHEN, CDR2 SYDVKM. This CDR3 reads CASGMTGYYGYTF. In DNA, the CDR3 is TGTGCCAGCGGAATGACAGGGTACTATGGCTACACCTTC.

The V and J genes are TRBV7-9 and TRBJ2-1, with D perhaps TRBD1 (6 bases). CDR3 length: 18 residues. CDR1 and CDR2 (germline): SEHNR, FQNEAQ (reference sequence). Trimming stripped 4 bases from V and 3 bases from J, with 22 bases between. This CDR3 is CASSSFHRQAPIYNEQFF. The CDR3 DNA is TGTGCCAGCAGCTCCTTCCATAGACAGGCACCCATCTACAATGAGCAGTTCTTC.

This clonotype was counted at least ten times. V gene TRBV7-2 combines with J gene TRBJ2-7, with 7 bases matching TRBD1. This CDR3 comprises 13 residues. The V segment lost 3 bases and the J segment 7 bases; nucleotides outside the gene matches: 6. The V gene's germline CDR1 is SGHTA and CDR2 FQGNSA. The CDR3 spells CASSFAPGGEQYF. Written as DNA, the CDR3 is TGTGCCAGCAGCTTCGCACCAGGGGGAGAGCAGTACTTC.